The 6 T cell receptor beta chains given below trace back to one sample, sequenced in a study of blood T cells in healthy people across ages (dated by TCRdb to between 2014 and 2017). Library preparation used 5' RACE. Sequencer: Illumina HiSeq 2500. A second roughly 6 to 11 cycle PCR used a sample-barcoded 5' primer and a J-beta primer mix. The public reads were reprocessed in TCRdb via fastp at Q25 and MiXCR, keeping in-frame beta chains. CDR3 protein duplicates are merged, each entry listing the most common genes and DNA. Here the sample has hundreds of thousands of distinct CDR3 sequences; about 20% occur a single time. The ten largest account for about 22% of the sample. The sample was blood. Receptors originate from a man in his 70s in good health.

The chain couples TRBV11-3 to TRBJ1-2; D is possibly TRBD1 (5 bases). CDR3 length: 17 residues. Germline CDR1 reads SGHNT; CDR2 reads YENEEA. Trimming pared 5 bases from V and 0 bases from J, leaving 19 bases between. This chain's CDR3 is CASSRGSREGANYGYTF. As DNA, the CDR3 is TGTGCCAGCAGCCGTGGGTCCAGGGAAGGCGCTAACTATGGCTACACCTTC.

This clonotype was picked up a small number of times. V and J are TRBV6-5 and TRBJ2-1; 7 bases line up with TRBD2. Germline lookup yields CDR1 MNHEY and CDR2 SVGAGI. CDR3 length equals 12 residues. V shed 1 base, J shed 12 bases, and the junction held 3 bases outside the gene matches. The CDR3 bases are TGTGCCAGCAGTTACTGGGGGGGGGTGCAGTTCTTC. Its translation is CASSYWGGVQFF.

A few counts support this clonotype. One end of the junction fails to match germline, which may point to a read error. The J gene is TRBJ2-3, the V gene TRBV3-1, with D perhaps matching TRBD2 (6 bases). Germline V lookup: CDR1 LGHDT, CDR2 YNNKEL (reference sequence). The CDR3 is 14 residues long. CDR3: CAGSQASGRDTQYF. The CDR3 nucleotides read TGTGCCGGCAGCCAAGCCAGCGGGCGGGATACGCAGTATTTT.

In this sample, this clonotype turned up a few times. This chain joins TRBV7-8 and TRBJ2-7; D ambiguous. V lost 2 bases and J 1 base, leaving 6 bases between the germline ends. Per the germline V gene, CDR1 is SGHVS and CDR2 is FQNEAQ. This CDR3 spans 13 amino acids. This chain's CDR3 is CASSLWGSYEQYV. The CDR3 DNA sequence: TGTGCCAGCAGCTTATGGGGTTCCTACGAGCAGTACGTC.

The chain combines TRBV12-3 or TRBV12-4 with TRBJ2-1; unclear D gene. CDR3 length: 12 amino acids. V was pared by 2 bases and J by 8 bases, with 7 bases between. The CDR3 region has the DNA TGTGCCAGCAGTTTATTCGGTGATGAGCAGTTCTTC. This encodes CASSLFGDEQFF.

V and J are TRBV7-9 and TRBJ1-1; 7 bases align to TRBD1. Germline-derived CDR1 and CDR2 are SEHNR and FQNEAQ (reference sequence). This CDR3 region has 14 residues. J was trimmed by 3 bases and V by 0 bases; bases with no gene match: 1. The CDR3 loop is CASSLADRDTEAFF. In DNA, the CDR3 is TGTGCCAGCAGCTTAGCCGACAGGGACACTGAAGCTTTCTTT. The whole variable domain, remainder taken from reference TRBV7-9 and TRBJ1-1, is DTGVSQNPRHKITKRGQNVTFRCDPISEHNRLYWYRQTLGQGPEFLTYFQNEAQLEKSRLLSDRFSAERPKGSFSTLEIQRTEQGDSAMYLCASSLADRDTEAFFGQGTRLTVV.